This is a list of T cell receptor beta chains from one sample in a study of T cell repertoires in cytomegalovirus infection. These TCRs are of unknown antigen specificity. TCRdb itself ran the reads through MiXCR, one entry per CDR3 protein. The data show approximately 770,000 distinct CDR3 sequences, with about 28% seen just once and around 14% held by the top ten. This specimen was cultured CD8+ T cells from PBMCs, taken from culture after CMV antigen stimulation. These receptors all stem from a human donor in good health (CMV status not recorded). Some clones in this sample may be carry-over from other donors' samples. Both conserved end residues are part of each CDR3. The order of the fields is J gene, clone size, D gene, V gene, CDR3 DNA, CDR3 protein. The D gene is left open where the match is weak. Only some rows state a clone size, as once, few, many or a class for expanded clones.

J: TRBJ1-1
size: few
D: -
V: TRBV27
DNA: TGTGCCAGCAGTGTCAGGAAGAACACTGAAGCTTTCTTT
CDR3: CASSVRKNTEAFF

J: TRBJ2-3
size: -
D: -
V: TRBV4-3
DNA: TGCGCCAGCAGCCAAGGGTCCCGGGGCACAGATACGCAGTATTTT
CDR3: CASSQGSRGTDTQYF

J: TRBJ2-1
size: few
D: -
V: TRBV4-1
DNA: TGCGCCAGCAGCCAATCCAGGGGTTACGAGCAGTTCTTC
CDR3: CASSQSRGYEQFF

J: TRBJ2-7
size: -
D: -
V: TRBV10-3
DNA: TGTGCCATCCTTGGGGATCAGTCCTACGAGCAGTACTTC
CDR3: CAILGDQSYEQYF

J: TRBJ2-7
size: -
D: -
V: TRBV14
DNA: TGTGCCAGCAGCCAAGGGAGGCCCAGTGAGAAGTACTTC
CDR3: CASSQGRPSEKYF

J: TRBJ2-5
size: -
D: TRBD1
V: TRBV12-3/TRBV12-4
DNA: TGTGCCAGCAGTTTCAGGGGGCGCCCCCAAGAGACCCAGTACTTC
CDR3: CASSFRGRPQETQYF

J: TRBJ2-1
size: -
D: TRBD1
V: TRBV4-1
DNA: TGCGCCAGCAGCCAAGAACAGGGGGCGAGAGGAGAGCAGTTCTTC
CDR3: CASSQEQGARGEQFF

J: TRBJ2-1
size: few
D: -
V: TRBV6-8
DNA: TGTGCCAGCAGTTATGGCTGGGGCAATGAGCAGTTCTTC
CDR3: CASSYGWGNEQFF

J: TRBJ2-3
size: -
D: TRBD2
V: TRBV12-3/TRBV12-4
DNA: TGTGCCAGCAGTTTAGTACTAGCGGCCCTCACAGATACGCAGTATTTT
CDR3: CASSLVLAALTDTQYF

J: TRBJ2-2
size: -
D: -
V: TRBV6-2/TRBV6-3
DNA: TGTGCCAGCAGTTACCGACAGGATTCGTACACCGGGGAGCTGTTTTTT
CDR3: CASSYRQDSYTGELFF

J: TRBJ2-2
size: -
D: TRBD2
V: TRBV2
DNA: TGTGCCAGCATGACGCGGGGGGGCGACACCGGGGAGCTGTTTTTT
CDR3: CASMTRGGDTGELFF

J: TRBJ2-1
size: few
D: TRBD2
V: TRBV7-8
DNA: TGTGCCAGCAGCTCGCCCGTATGGGGACTAGCGGGGCTAAGCTCCTACAATGAGCAGTTCTTC
CDR3: CASSSPVWGLAGLSSYNEQFF

J: TRBJ2-3
size: many
D: -
V: TRBV7-6
DNA: TGTGCCAGCAGCCTACGGGCAGGTAGCACAGATACGCAGTATTTT
CDR3: CASSLRAGSTDTQYF

J: TRBJ2-1
size: -
D: TRBD2
V: TRBV6-1
DNA: TGTGCCAGCAGTTACGGACTAGGCGTTGAGCAGTTCTTC
CDR3: CASSYGLGVEQFF

J: TRBJ2-2
size: -
D: TRBD2
V: TRBV6-1
DNA: TGTGCCAGCCGTATCTGGGACGGACTAGCGGGGGGGACCCCCGGGGAGCTGTTTTTT
CDR3: CASRIWDGLAGGTPGELFF

J: TRBJ2-7
size: few
D: TRBD1
V: TRBV13
DNA: TGTGCCAGCAGCCCACAGGGGGCTGTACACGAGCAGTACTTC
CDR3: CASSPQGAVHEQYF

J: TRBJ1-2
size: few
D: TRBD1
V: TRBV14
DNA: TGTGCCAGCAGCCACCGGGGACAGGGGGCGAAGGATGGCTACACCTTC
CDR3: CASSHRGQGAKDGYTF

J: TRBJ2-2
size: many
D: TRBD2
V: TRBV7-9
DNA: TGTGCCAGCAGCCCCCGGGGGGGGTTCGCGAACACCGGGGAGCTGTTTTTT
CDR3: CASSPRGGFANTGELFF

J: TRBJ2-2
size: -
D: -
V: TRBV19
DNA: TGTGCCAGTAGTACCCAGAGGGGGGAGCTGTTTTTT
CDR3: CASSTQRGELFF

J: TRBJ2-1
size: few
D: -
V: TRBV7-9
DNA: TGTGCCAGCAGTAACTCCGGGACGCATAATCCCTACAATGAGCAGTTCTTC
CDR3: CASSNSGTHNPYNEQFF

J: TRBJ2-1
size: few
D: -
V: TRBV14
DNA: TGTGCCAGCAGCCAAGTTGGAGAGAGGAATGAGCAGTTCTTC
CDR3: CASSQVGERNEQFF

J: TRBJ2-3
size: -
D: -
V: TRBV27
DNA: TGTGCCAGCAGTTTGTGGCAGGGGGGGAACACAGATACGCAGTATTTT
CDR3: CASSLWQGGNTDTQYF